This T cell receptor (beta chain) is drawn from a study of control samples from healthy donors and cancer patients. The repertoire was sequenced with immunoSEQ multiplex PCR; TCRdb's copy has only in-frame clones and lacks some. The data hold under 85,000 clones, with 84% observed a single time. The ends were cut back, 2 bases at V and 0 bases at J, with 14 bases in the middle. Germline CDR1 reads SGHRS; CDR2 reads YFSETQ. This CDR3 comprises 17 residues. This clonotype originated in a man between 60 and 75 years old with head and neck cancer. This rearrangement joins TRBV5-1 to TRBJ1-4; no reliable D call. Sequencing was performed on PBMCs. The CDR3 region has the DNA TGCGCCAGCAGCTTACAAGGATACTCCGCAACTAATGAAAAACTGTTTTTT. It codes for CASSLQGYSATNEKLFF.